The subject of this entry is one TCR beta chain. With random hexamers, reverse transcription was performed on about 0.5 to 1 ug of RNA. TCRdb independently ran MiXCR on the immunoSEQ multiplex PCR reads; one entry per CDR3 protein. Seen here are fewer than 150,000 distinct CDR3 sequences, approximately 95% observed once, and the top ten hold 0.25% to 0.3%. This sample is drawn from a study of CD8 T cells in Susac syndrome. Germline CDR1 reads SQVTM; CDR2 reads ANQGSEA. This CDR3 region has 13 residues. Trimming removed 0 bases from V and 1 base from J, with 7 bases in between. The receptor comes from a human donor in good health. The chain is built from TRBV29-1 and TRBJ2-7, with unresolved D. Input material: CD8+ T cells from PBMCs. The CDR3 protein is CSVEEDGSYEQYF. The CDR3 DNA follows: TGCAGCGTTGAAGAGGACGGTTCCTACGAGCAGTACTTC.